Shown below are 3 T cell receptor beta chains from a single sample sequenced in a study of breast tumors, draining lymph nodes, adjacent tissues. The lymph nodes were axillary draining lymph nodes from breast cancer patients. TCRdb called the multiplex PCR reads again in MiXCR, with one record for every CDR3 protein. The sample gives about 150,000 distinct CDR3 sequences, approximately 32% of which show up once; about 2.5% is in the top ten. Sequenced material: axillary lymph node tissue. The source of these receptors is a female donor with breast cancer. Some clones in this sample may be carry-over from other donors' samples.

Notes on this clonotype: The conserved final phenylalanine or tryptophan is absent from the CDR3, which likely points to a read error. Here the CDR3 reads CSGGGDREETQYS. The CDR3, as DNA: TGCAGCGGCGGGGGGGATAGGGAGGAGACCCAGTACTCC. The gene calls are TRBV20-1 and TRBJ2-5; TRBD2 matches at 9 bases. This CDR3 is built from 13 residues. Germline V gives CDR1 DFQATT, CDR2 SNEGSKA (reference sequence).

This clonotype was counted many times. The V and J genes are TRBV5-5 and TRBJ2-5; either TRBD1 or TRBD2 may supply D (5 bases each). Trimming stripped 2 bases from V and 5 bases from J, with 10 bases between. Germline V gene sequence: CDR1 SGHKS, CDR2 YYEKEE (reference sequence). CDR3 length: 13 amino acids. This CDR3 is CASSFRERETQYF. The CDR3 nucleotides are TGTGCCAGCAGCTTCAGGGAGAGGGAGACCCAGTACTTC.

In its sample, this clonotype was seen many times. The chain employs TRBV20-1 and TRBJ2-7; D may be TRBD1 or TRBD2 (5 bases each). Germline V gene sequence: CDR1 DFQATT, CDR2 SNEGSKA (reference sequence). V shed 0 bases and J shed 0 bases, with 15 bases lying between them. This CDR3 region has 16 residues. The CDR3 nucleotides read TGCAGTGCTAGAGATGTGTGGCGAGGGGCCTCCTACGAGCAGTACTTC. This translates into CSARDVWRGASYEQYF.